This T cell receptor (beta chain) was identified during a study of spatial heterogeneity in lung cancer. Turning to the study itself: There were, on average, more than eight raw-read appearances for each unique TCR and UMI combination.

The sample holds many counts of this clonotype. This CDR3 has 16 residues. CDR1 and CDR2 (germline): LGHNA, YNFKEQ. V shed 0 bases and J shed 0 bases, with 12 bases lying between them. Time point given: sample taken at primary tumor resection. TCRs were sequenced from unsorted whole RNA of tumor, nontumor lung or PBMC. The 70 or so donors had untreated early-stage non-small cell lung cancer. TCRdb reprocessed the 5' RACE reads via MiXCR and lists one record per CDR3 protein. This sample has about 29,000 distinct CDR3 sequences; about 8.8% occur once, and the top ten carry roughly 35%. The rearrangement links TRBV4-2 to TRBJ2-7; tentatively, D is TRBD2 (7 bases). Source: PBMCs, taken at surgery. This receptor was taken from a female donor with early-stage non-small cell lung cancer. This CDR3 reads CASSQDAGAGSYEQYV. CDR3 sequence (DNA): TGTGCCAGCAGCCAAGACGCGGGGGCCGGCTCCTACGAGCAGTACGTC.